The 20 T cell receptor beta chains presented below share a single source sample, sequenced in a study of T cells in Graves' hyperthyroidism and ophthalmopathy. RNA transcripts served as the template for amplifying TCR beta CDR3 regions. Primed by the HTBI set, a first-round RT-PCR was run on the TCR CDR3. TCRdb recomputed calls from the multiplex PCR reads with MiXCR, one row per CDR3 protein. The sample yields under 700,000 distinct CDR3 sequences, 16% seen once. The sequenced sample consisted of blood. The receptor source for this set is a woman aged 18-30 years with Graves' hyperthyroidism.

The table lists this clonotype with many counts. The rearrangement links TRBV5-5 to TRBJ2-7; possibly TRBD1 for D (5 bases). This CDR3 comprises 17 residues. Germline V gene data show CDR1 as SGHKS and CDR2 as YYEKEE (reference sequence). With 3 bases removed from V and 0 bases from J, the gap between germline ends came to 19 bases. This chain's CDR3 is CASSSHLQGIDSYEQYF. The CDR3 coding sequence is TGTGCCAGCAGCTCACATCTGCAGGGAATTGACTCCTACGAGCAGTACTTC.

This clonotype was found many times. V and J are TRBV12-3 or TRBV12-4 and TRBJ2-1, with D perhaps matching TRBD2 (6 bases). V was trimmed by 10 bases and J by 10 bases, leaving 14 bases between them. This CDR3 comprises 11 residues. DNA for the CDR3: TGTGCCACCTCCCAAGCGGGCGAGCAGTTCTTC. Encoded protein: CATSQAGEQFF.

This clonotype showed up many times. This chain links TRBV5-1 with TRBJ2-7; D may be TRBD1 (5 bases). The CDR3 spans 14 residues. Trimming pared 4 bases from V and 4 bases from J, leaving 15 bases between. Germline CDR1 and CDR2: SGHRS and YFSETQ. CDR3 nucleotide sequence: TGCGCCAGCAGCCCGCGCCAGGGCCAGTACGAGCAGTACTTC. This codes for CASSPRQGQYEQYF.

This clonotype showed up many times. The chain joins TRBV2 to TRBJ1-1; TRBD1 aligns across 8 bases. The germline V gene has CDR1 SNHLY and CDR2 FYNNEI. The CDR3 extends over 12 amino acids. Unmatched junction bases numbered 7, after V lost 10 bases and J lost 6 bases. CDR3: CATGQAEAEAFF. The CDR3 bases are TGTGCCACGGGACAGGCAGAGGCTGAAGCTTTCTTT.

V and J are TRBV19 and TRBJ1-1, with D hard to call. Per the germline V gene, CDR1 is LNHDA and CDR2 is SQIVND (reference sequence). CDR3 length: 15 residues. Trimming took off 1 base at V and 1 base at J, with 10 bases between the two ends. The CDR3 DNA reads TGTGCCAGTAGTATAGGCGGAGACTCGAACACTGAAGCTTTCTTT. Amino acid sequence: CASSIGGDSNTEAFF.

There are many counts of this clonotype. The chain links TRBV30 to TRBJ2-7; possible D gene TRBD1, 5 bases. This CDR3 is 12 amino acids long. V lost 2 bases, J lost 4 bases, and 9 bases lay in between. The germline gives CDR1 GTSNPN, CDR2 SVGIG (reference sequence). CDR3 protein: CAWSQQEYEQYF. The CDR3 DNA reads as TGTGCCTGGAGTCAACAGGAGTACGAGCAGTACTTC.

In the case of this clonotype: A much larger clonotype is one base distant, so this may be a read error. The V gene is TRBV11-2, the J gene TRBJ1-1, with D possibly matching TRBD1 (5 bases). CDR3 length: 14 amino acids. CDR1 and CDR2 (germline): SGHAT, FQNNGV. CDR3 residues: CASRSTGTYTDAFF. The CDR3 nucleotides are TGTGCCAGCAGGTCAACAGGCACCTACACTGACGCTTTCTTT.

Ten or more counts support this clonotype. This chain joins TRBV2 and TRBJ1-1, with 7 positions matching TRBD1. After removal of 4 bases from V and 5 bases from J, the junction contained 7 bases not matched to a gene. This CDR3 has 14 amino acids. Germline V gene sequence: CDR1 SNHLY, CDR2 FYNNEI. The CDR3 loop is CASSGTGSRTEAFF. The CDR3 DNA reads TGTGCCAGCAGTGGGACAGGCAGTAGGACTGAAGCTTTCTTT.

Many counts were recorded for this clonotype. The chain employs TRBV11-2 and TRBJ1-1; 7 nucleotides line up with TRBD1. Germline values: CDR1 SGHAT, CDR2 FQNNGV. This CDR3 is built from 15 residues. V trimming: 5 bases; J trimming: 1 base; junction bases outside the gene matches: 7. The CDR3 region is CASSLRTGANTEAFF. The DNA for the CDR3 is TGTGCCAGCAGCCTAAGGACAGGAGCGAACACTGAAGCTTTCTTT. Full variable domain (rest looked up from reference TRBV11-2 and TRBJ1-1): EAGVAQSPRYKIIEKRQSVAFWCNPISGHATLYWYQQILGQGPKLLIQFQNNGVVDDSQLPKDRFSAERLKGVDSTLKIQPAKLEDSAVYLCASSLRTGANTEAFFGQGTRLTVV.

The table lists this clonotype with many counts. The chain employs TRBV12-3 or TRBV12-4 and TRBJ2-7; possibly TRBD1 or TRBD2 for D (5 bases each). The V and J ends lost 6 bases and 6 bases respectively, with 18 bases between them. This CDR3 region has 14 residues. CDR3 residues: CASRAPGQVGEQYF. Written as DNA, the CDR3 is TGTGCCAGCAGAGCCCCGGGGCAGGTGGGCGAGCAGTACTTC.

This clonotype has more than one count but fewer than ten. The chain recombines TRBV13 with TRBJ2-3; D is uncertain. Trimming cost V 2 bases and J 2 bases, with 5 bases left between them. Germline V gene lookup returns CDR1 PRHDT and CDR2 FYEKMQ (reference sequence). The CDR3 covers 13 residues. DNA of the CDR3: TGTGCCAGCAGCTTATGGACCACAGATACGCAGTATTTT. Translation: CASSLWTTDTQYF.

This clonotype has ten or more counts. This chain links TRBV7-8 with TRBJ1-1; D is unclear. This CDR3 spans 14 amino acids. V dropped 5 bases and J dropped 4 bases, with 14 bases sitting between them. CDR1 is SGHVS, CDR2 FQNEAQ, per germline. The CDR3 region has the DNA TGTGCCAGCAGCGTTGACGGGAGTGGCACTGAAGCTTTCTTT. Protein sequence: CASSVDGSGTEAFF.

The chain carries TRBV27 and TRBJ2-2; TRBD1 matches 8 bases. Germline V gene data show CDR1 as MNHEY and CDR2 as SMNVEV (reference sequence). CDR3 length: 17 amino acids. Trimming took 3 bases from V and 0 from J; bases not matched to a gene: 6. CDR3 residues: CASSLRQGFTNTGELFF. Written as DNA, the CDR3 is TGTGCCAGCAGTTTGCGACAGGGGTTCACGAACACCGGGGAGCTGTTTTTT.

The gene calls are TRBV18 and TRBJ2-1; TRBD1 matches 9 bases. Germline lookup yields CDR1 KGHSH and CDR2 LQKENI. The CDR3 covers 15 residues. V lost 3 bases to trimming and J lost 8 bases; unmatched junction nucleotides: 8. The CDR3, as DNA: TGTGCCAGCTCACCCGGGACAGGGTACTCCTATGAGCAGTTCTTC. The encoded protein is CASSPGTGYSYEQFF.

To note about this clonotype: Possible read error: a much larger clone is one base away. The chain combines TRBV12-3 or TRBV12-4 with TRBJ2-2; D ambiguous. The V gene lost 6 bases and the J gene lost 5 bases, with 10 bases spanning the gap. The CDR3 extends over 13 amino acids. The CDR3 DNA reads TGTGCCAGCAGATCAGACCCGACCGGGGAGCTGTTTTTT. This codes for CASRSDPTGELFF.

The gene calls are TRBV29-1 and TRBJ2-5, with a weak D call TRBD1 (5 bases). Germline CDR1 is SQVTM and CDR2 is ANQGSEA. V shed 6 bases and J shed 2 bases, with 13 bases lying between them. The CDR3 covers 13 residues. The CDR3 DNA is TGCAGCGTCGATAGACAGCTACAAGAGACCCAGTACTTC. It specifies CSVDRQLQETQYF.

This clonotype was detected ten times or more. The chain combines TRBV7-8 with TRBJ2-7; D perhaps matches TRBD1 (6 bases). This CDR3 region has 15 residues. CDR1 is SGHVS, CDR2 FQNEAQ, per germline. Trimming shortened V by 5 bases and J by 3 bases, and 17 bases separated the two germline ends. CDR3 sequence: CASSPAPSGVYEQYF. As DNA, the CDR3 is TGTGCCAGCAGCCCAGCCCCATCAGGGGTCTACGAGCAGTACTTC.

This clonotype showed up many times. This chain uses TRBV6-1 with TRBJ1-1; D gene uncertain. The CDR3 is 15 amino acids. Germline assignment: CDR1 MNHNS and CDR2 SASEGT. Trimming took off 3 bases at V and 1 base at J, with 12 bases between the two ends. CDR3 residues: CASSDPAGGNTEAFF. Here the CDR3 DNA reads TGTGCCAGCAGTGACCCCGCAGGAGGGAACACTGAAGCTTTCTTT.

This clonotype was detected ten times or more. This CDR3 reads CASSQEWGTEAFF. DNA of the CDR3: TGTGCCAGCAGCCAAGAGTGGGGCACTGAAGCTTTCTTT. V and J are TRBV3-1 and TRBJ1-1; no firm D call. Looked up from germline, CDR1 is LGHDT and CDR2 is YNNKEL (reference sequence). The CDR3 runs to 13 residues. The V end lost 0 bases, the J end lost 4 bases, and 6 bases lay between the germline ends.

About this clonotype itself: This may be a read error, as it is one base from a much larger clone. The rearrangement joins TRBV7-9 to TRBJ2-5; no reliable D call. The germline V gene encodes CDR1 SEHNR and CDR2 FQNEAQ (reference sequence). The CDR3 extends over 17 amino acids. Trimming removed 4 bases at V and 1 base at J, with 19 bases between. The CDR3 DNA sequence: TGTGCCAGCAGCTCTACACAGCCGATAGGCTTCCAAGAGACCCAGTACTTC. The encoded protein is CASSSTQPIGFQETQYF. The full variable domain, completed using reference TRBV7-9 and TRBJ2-5, is DTGVSQNPRHKITKRGQNVTFRCDPISEHNRLYWYRQTLGQGPEFLTYFQNEAQLEKSRLLSDRFSAERPKGSFSTLEIQRTEQGDSAMYLCASSSTQPIGFQETQYFGPGTRLLVL.